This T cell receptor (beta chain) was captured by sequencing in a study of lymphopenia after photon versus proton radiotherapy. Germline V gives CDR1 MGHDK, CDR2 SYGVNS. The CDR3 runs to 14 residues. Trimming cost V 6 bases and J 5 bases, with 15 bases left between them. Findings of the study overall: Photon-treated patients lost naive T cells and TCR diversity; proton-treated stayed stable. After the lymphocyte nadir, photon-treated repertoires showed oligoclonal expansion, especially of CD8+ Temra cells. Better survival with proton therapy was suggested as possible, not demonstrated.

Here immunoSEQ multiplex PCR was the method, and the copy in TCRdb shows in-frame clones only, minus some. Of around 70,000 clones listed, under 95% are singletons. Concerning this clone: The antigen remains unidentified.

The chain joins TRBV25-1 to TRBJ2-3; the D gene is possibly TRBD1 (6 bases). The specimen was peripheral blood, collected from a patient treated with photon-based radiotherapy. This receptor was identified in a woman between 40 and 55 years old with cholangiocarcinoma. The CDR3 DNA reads TGTGCCAGCAGGAACCGGGACACTAGAGATACGCAGTATTTT. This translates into CASRNRDTRDTQYF.